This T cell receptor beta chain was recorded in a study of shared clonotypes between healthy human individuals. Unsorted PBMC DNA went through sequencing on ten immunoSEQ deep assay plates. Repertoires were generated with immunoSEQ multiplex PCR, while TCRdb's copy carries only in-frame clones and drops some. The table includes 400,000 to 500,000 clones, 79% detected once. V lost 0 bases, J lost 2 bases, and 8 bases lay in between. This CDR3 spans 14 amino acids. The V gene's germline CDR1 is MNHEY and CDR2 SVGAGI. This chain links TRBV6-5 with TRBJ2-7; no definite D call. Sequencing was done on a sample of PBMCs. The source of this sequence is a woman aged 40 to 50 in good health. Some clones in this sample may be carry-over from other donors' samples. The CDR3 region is CASSYSLSTYEQYF. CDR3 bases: TGTGCCAGCAGTTACTCGTTATCTACCTACGAGCAGTACTTC.